This T cell receptor beta chain was found in a study of T-cell reconstitution after alpha-beta-depleted transplantation in children. For TCRbeta, the library was prepared with unique molecular identifiers. In TCRdb, the PCR reads were re-called with MiXCR into one record per CDR3 protein. The sample has roughly 120,000 distinct CDR3 sequences; under 25% are singletons. The CDR3 has 12 amino acids. Germline V gene sequence: CDR1 DFQATT, CDR2 SNEGSKA (reference sequence). The ends were cut back, 3 bases at V and 4 bases at J, with 6 bases in the middle. This clonotype showed up many times. Sequences were derived from PBMCs, mostly from graft donor cells, sampled 180 days after TCRalphabeta/CD19-depleted stem cell transplant. This receptor was identified in a male patient aged 2-9 years who had a stem cell transplant for chronic granulomatous disease, so the T cells may come from the graft donor. This chain links TRBV20-1 with TRBJ2-2; no clear D. The DNA for the CDR3 is TGCAGTGCTAGTCGAGGCACCGGGGAGCTGTTTTTT. This translates into CSASRGTGELFF.